This TCR beta chain was identified during a study of shared clonotypes between healthy human individuals. Ten or more counts support this clone. Germline V CDR1 and CDR2: MNHNY, SVGAGI (reference sequence). Trimming shortened V by 5 bases and J by 6 bases, and 10 bases separated the two germline ends. This CDR3 comprises 13 residues. The authors split each subset's genomic DNA evenly across several immunoSEQ plates. Clones were read by immunoSEQ multiplex PCR, and TCRdb kept only the in-frame ones, dropping some. This sample carries roughly 1,000,000 clones, 75% to 85% of them seen once, and the ten largest clones take 0.55% to 0.7%.

This clonotype was sampled from a man aged 18 to 29 in good health. Some clones in this sample may be carry-over from other donors' samples. This rearrangement joins TRBV6-6 to TRBJ2-2; D not certain. Sequencing was done on a sample of memory CD4+ T cells from PBMCs. Subset here: CD45RA-negative fraction. This CDR3 is CASSHNPPGELFF. The CDR3 DNA follows: TGTGCCAGCAGTCACAACCCCCCCGGGGAGCTGTTTTTT.